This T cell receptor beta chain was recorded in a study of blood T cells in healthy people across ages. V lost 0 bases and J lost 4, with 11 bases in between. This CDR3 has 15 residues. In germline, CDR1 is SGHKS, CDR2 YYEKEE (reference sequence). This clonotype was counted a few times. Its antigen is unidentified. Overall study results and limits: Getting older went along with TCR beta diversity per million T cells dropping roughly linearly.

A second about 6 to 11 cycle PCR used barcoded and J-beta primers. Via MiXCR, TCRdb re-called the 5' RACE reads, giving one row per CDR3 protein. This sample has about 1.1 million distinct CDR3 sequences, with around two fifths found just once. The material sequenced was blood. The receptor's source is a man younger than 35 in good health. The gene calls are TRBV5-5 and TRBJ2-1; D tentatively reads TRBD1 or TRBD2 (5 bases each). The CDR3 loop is CASSLALGVYNEQFF. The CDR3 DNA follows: TGTGCCAGCAGCTTGGCCTTGGGGGTATACAATGAGCAGTTCTTC.